One and the same sample provided the 11 T cell receptor beta chains below, sequenced in a study of somatic mutations in cytotoxic T cells in rheumatoid arthritis. Here immunoSEQ multiplex PCR was the method, and the copy in TCRdb shows in-frame clones only, minus some. The table includes approximately 9,600 clones, around four fifths detected once. The sample taken for sequencing was CD8+ T cells sorted from blood. Receptors originate from an adult with rheumatoid arthritis.

This clone occurred once. The genes are TRBV15 and TRBJ1-2, with D possibly matching TRBD1 (5 bases). The CDR3 extends over 18 amino acids. Per germline, CDR1 LNHNV and CDR2 YYDKDF (reference sequence). The V and J ends lost 1 base and 4 bases respectively, with 22 bases between them. In nucleotides, the CDR3 is TGTGCCACCAGCAGAGGATCGCCCGAGGGGAAGATCTCCTATGGCTACACCTTC. This translates into CATSRGSPEGKISYGYTF.

The chain couples TRBV19 to TRBJ1-1; no reliable D call. CDR1 and CDR2 from the germline V gene are LNHDA and SQIVND (reference sequence). V lost 7 bases, J lost 4 bases, and 19 bases lay in between. The CDR3 contains 15 residues. The DNA of the CDR3 is TGTGCCAGTACAACTCGGGCTCCGGCGGGCACTGAAGCTTTCTTT. Its translation is CASTTRAPAGTEAFF.

The gene calls are TRBV6-5 and TRBJ1-2; no firm D call. V lost 7 bases to trimming and J lost 3 bases, with 15 bases between them. Germline loops: CDR1 MNHEY, CDR2 SVGAGI. The CDR3 consists of 14 residues. This chain's CDR3 is CASKATTRDYGYTF. DNA of the CDR3: TGTGCCAGCAAGGCGACTACAAGGGACTATGGCTACACCTTC.

This clone has a handful of counts. The rearrangement links TRBV10-3 to TRBJ1-1; TRBD1 might be the D (6 bases). The CDR3 spans 13 residues. Germline lookup yields CDR1 ENHRY and CDR2 SYGVKD. Trimming removed 6 bases at V and 2 bases at J, with 10 bases between. The CDR3 DNA reads TGTGCCATCAGACCGACAGGTAACACTGAAGCTTTCTTT. Its protein product is CAIRPTGNTEAFF.

The chain uses TRBV7-3 and TRBJ2-7, with 8 bases matching TRBD1. The germline V gene has CDR1 SGHTA and CDR2 FQGTGA. V was pared by 5 bases and J by 6 bases, with 3 bases of the junction left unmatched. The CDR3 runs 12 residues. The chain's CDR3 is CASSPGQGEQYF. For the CDR3, the DNA is TGTGCCAGCAGCCCAGGACAGGGCGAGCAGTACTTC.

The chain employs TRBV9 and TRBJ2-5, with 12 bases matching TRBD2. After removal of 3 bases from V and 4 bases from J, the junction contained 7 bases not matched to a gene. From germline, CDR1 is SGDLS and CDR2 YYNGEE. The CDR3 spans 16 residues. The CDR3, as DNA: TGTGCCAGCAGCGGCTCTAGCGGGGGGGCCTTAGAGACCCAGTACTTC. This sequence encodes CASSGSSGGALETQYF.

This clone was recorded only once. This chain uses TRBV5-5 with TRBJ1-4; 8 nucleotides match TRBD1. The germline CDR1 and CDR2 sequences are SGHKS and YYEKEE (reference sequence). This CDR3 is 15 amino acids long. V shed 3 bases and J 0 bases; nucleotides not matched to a gene: 1. The CDR3 spells CASSWGQATNEKLFF. The CDR3 nucleotides read TGTGCCAGCAGCTGGGGACAGGCAACTAATGAAAAACTGTTTTTT.

V and J are TRBV6-5 and TRBJ2-1, with unresolved D. V lost 2 bases and J lost 3, with 8 bases in between. From germline, CDR1 is MNHEY and CDR2 SVGAGI. The CDR3 totals 14 residues. CDR3 protein: CASSYRQNYNEQFF. The CDR3 DNA is TGTGCCAGCAGTTACCGGCAGAACTACAATGAGCAGTTCTTC.

This chain connects TRBV5-1 to TRBJ2-7, with D perhaps assigned TRBD1 or TRBD2 (5 bases each). V dropped 4 bases and J dropped 0 bases, with 14 bases sitting between them. The CDR3 runs to 15 residues. The germline gives CDR1 SGHRS, CDR2 YFSETQ. For the CDR3, the DNA is TGCGCCAGCAGCCCGTGGGCAGGGAGCTCCTACGAGCAGTACTTC. Encoded protein: CASSPWAGSSYEQYF.

V and J are TRBV28 and TRBJ2-5; 11 positions agree with TRBD2. The CDR3 extends over 16 amino acids. Germline-derived CDR1 and CDR2 are MDHEN and SYDVKM. V lost 3 bases, J lost 5 bases, and 8 bases stayed unmatched. CDR3: CASSFSLAGGGETQYF. CDR3 nucleotide sequence: TGTGCCAGCAGTTTTAGCCTAGCGGGAGGAGGGGAGACCCAGTACTTC.

The genes are TRBV6-4 and TRBJ2-3; D is perhaps TRBD1 or TRBD2 (5 bases each). Germline CDR1 and CDR2: MRHNA and SNTAGT. V shed 5 bases and J shed 2 bases, with 14 bases lying between them. The CDR3 is 15 residues long. In nucleotides, the CDR3 is TGTGCCAGCAGTCGTCGGGGCAGGGTCACAGATACGCAGTATTTT. Amino acids: CASSRRGRVTDTQYF.